A single sample gave rise to the 5 T cell receptor beta chains below, sequenced in a study of blood T cell repertoires in COVID-19. Method: immunoSEQ multiplex PCR; TCRdb's copy keeps in-frame clones and lacks some. Among roughly 110,000 clones listed, approximately 83% were seen once. The sample comprised peripheral blood. These receptors were taken from a woman in her 70s with acute or convalescent COVID-19.

This clone appeared a single time. This chain uses TRBV19 with TRBJ2-1; D gene unclear. V was cut by 6 bases and J by 6 bases, with 12 bases left in between. The CDR3 sequence is 13 residues long. Per germline, CDR1 LNHDA and CDR2 SQIVND (reference sequence). CDR3 nucleotides: TGTGCCAGTAGGAGTAGTGTAAGCAATGAGCAGTTCTTC. Its translation: CASRSSVSNEQFF.

This chain links TRBV6-2 or TRBV6-3 with TRBJ2-5, with 15 bases aligning to TRBD2. J gave up 5 bases and V 5 bases, and 6 bases lay outside the gene matches. CDR1 and CDR2 (germline): MNHEY, SVGEGT. The CDR3 length is 16 residues. CDR3 loop: CASSNGLAGGRETQYF. CDR3 bases: TGTGCCAGCAGTAACGGACTAGCGGGGGGGCGTGAGACCCAGTACTTC.

CDR3 nucleotide sequence: TGTGCCAGCAGCCCAAGGACAGGGTTGTACTACGAGCAGTACTTC. Its protein product is CASSPRTGLYYEQYF. V usage is TRBV7-8 and J usage is TRBJ2-7; 8 bases are a match to TRBD1. The V and J ends lost 5 bases and 3 bases, in that order; junction bases with no gene match: 9. The CDR3 is 15 amino acids. From germline, CDR1 is SGHVS and CDR2 FQNEAQ.

The chain has TRBV10-2 and TRBJ2-7; 7 bases match TRBD1. The trim removed 3 bases at V and 3 bases at J, leaving 5 bases unmatched. This CDR3 contains 14 residues. The germline gives CDR1 WSHSY, CDR2 SAAADI. CDR3 in DNA: TGCGCCAGCAGTGAACTTACAGGGGTCTACGAGCAGTACTTC. It codes for CASSELTGVYEQYF.

This sequence joins TRBV6-2 or TRBV6-3 and TRBJ2-7, with D perhaps TRBD1 (6 bases). Germline assignment: CDR1 MNHEY and CDR2 SVGEGT. V lost 4 bases and J lost 5, with 15 bases in between. The CDR3 runs 14 residues. The CDR3 reads CASSSAATGNEQYF. The CDR3 DNA follows: TGTGCCAGCAGTTCCGCTGCGACAGGTAACGAGCAGTACTTC.